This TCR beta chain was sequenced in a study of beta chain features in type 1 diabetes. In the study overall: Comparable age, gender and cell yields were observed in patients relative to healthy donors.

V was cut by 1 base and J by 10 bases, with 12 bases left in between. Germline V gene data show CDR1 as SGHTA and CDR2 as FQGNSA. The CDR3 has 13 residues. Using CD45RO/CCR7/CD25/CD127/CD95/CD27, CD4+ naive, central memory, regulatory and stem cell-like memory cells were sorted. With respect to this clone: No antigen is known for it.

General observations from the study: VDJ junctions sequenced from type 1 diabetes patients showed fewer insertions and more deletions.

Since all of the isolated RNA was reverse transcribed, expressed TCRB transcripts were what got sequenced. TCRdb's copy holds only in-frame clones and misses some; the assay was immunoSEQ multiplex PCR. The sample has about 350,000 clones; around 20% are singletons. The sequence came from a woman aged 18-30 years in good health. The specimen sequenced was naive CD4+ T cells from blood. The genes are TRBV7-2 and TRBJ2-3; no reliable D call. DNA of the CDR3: TGTGCCAGCAGCTTAGTCGCCAGAGAGGCGCAGTATTTT. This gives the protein CASSLVAREAQYF.